One sample yielded the 31 T cell receptor beta chains listed below, sequenced in a study. TCRdb recomputed calls from the RT-PCR reads with MiXCR, one row per CDR3 protein. The repertoire holds about 680,000 distinct CDR3 sequences, around 14% seen once, with roughly 3.9% in the top ten. What was sequenced was memory CD4+ T cells from blood. The receptors shown here come from a female donor in good health, serving as a healthy control.

In this sample, this clonotype turned up a few times. The rearrangement joins TRBV5-1 to TRBJ1-1, with D unresolved. This CDR3 has 14 amino acids. V shed 2 bases and J shed 4 bases, with 12 bases lying between them. The germline V gene has CDR1 SGHRS and CDR2 YFSETQ. This chain's CDR3 is CASSFDLGGTEAFF. CDR3 DNA: TGCGCCAGCAGCTTCGACCTCGGAGGCACTGAAGCTTTCTTT. Full variable domain (rest looked up from reference TRBV5-1 and TRBJ1-1): KAGVTQTPRYLIKTRGQQVTLSCSPISGHRSVSWYQQTPGQGLQFLFEYFSETQRNKGNFPGRFSGRQFSNSRSEMNVSTLELGDSALYLCASSFDLGGTEAFFGQGTRLTVV.

This clonotype was detected ten times or more. This chain connects TRBV5-1 to TRBJ2-5; D may be TRBD1 or TRBD2 (5 bases each). CDR3 length: 16 residues. Germline values: CDR1 SGHRS, CDR2 YFSETQ. V was trimmed by 0 bases and J by 4 bases, leaving 16 bases between them. CDR3 sequence reads: CASSLGGVTGTETQYF. The CDR3 DNA sequence: TGCGCCAGCAGCTTGGGAGGCGTAACTGGGACAGAGACCCAGTACTTC.

This clonotype came up many times. The V gene is TRBV5-1, the J gene TRBJ1-4; D gene unclear. The germline CDR1 and CDR2 sequences are SGHRS and YFSETQ. This CDR3 has 15 amino acids. V shed 1 base and J shed 10 bases, with 17 bases lying between them. The CDR3 nucleotides read TGCGCCAGCAGCTTGAACGAGGTCGGCGGAGGAAAACTGTTTTTT. Protein sequence: CASSLNEVGGGKLFF.

This clonotype has a handful of counts. V usage is TRBV12-3 or TRBV12-4 and J usage is TRBJ1-2, with D possibly being TRBD1 (6 bases). Trimming left V 4 bases short and J 4 bases short, with 16 bases between. CDR3 length: 15 residues. The CDR3 DNA is TGTGCCAGCAGTTCCAAGGCAAGGGGGATCTATGGCTACACCTTC. Translated, it gives CASSSKARGIYGYTF.

The chain has TRBV10-3 and TRBJ1-2; D remains ambiguous. V lost 6 bases and J 4 bases, leaving 12 bases between the germline ends. This CDR3 has 13 amino acids. Germline CDR1 and CDR2: ENHRY and SYGVKD. CDR3 coding DNA: TGTGCCATCAGCGTTACAGAGCTCTATGGCTACACCTTC. Translated, it gives CAISVTELYGYTF.

A few counts support this clonotype. The chain couples TRBV28 to TRBJ2-7; D is perhaps TRBD1 or TRBD2 (6 bases each). This CDR3 has 14 amino acids. Germline CDR1 reads MDHEN; CDR2 reads SYDVKM. The V and J ends lost 6 bases and 2 bases respectively, with 14 bases between them. Here the CDR3 DNA reads TGTGCCAGCAGCCGACTAGGACAGACCTACGAGCAGTACTTC. Translation gives CASSRLGQTYEQYF. Drawing the rest from reference TRBV28 and TRBJ2-7, the complete variable domain is DVKVTQSSRYLVKRTGEKVFLECVQDMDHENMFWYRQDPGLGLRLIYFSYDVKMKEKGDIPEGYSVSREKKERFSLILESASTNQTSMYLCASSRLGQTYEQYFGPGTRLTVT.

The V and J genes are TRBV27 and TRBJ2-7; 8 positions match TRBD1. The CDR3 is 15 residues long. Germline-derived CDR1 and CDR2 are MNHEY and SMNVEV (reference sequence). Trimming at V came to 3 bases and at J to 0 bases, leaving 4 bases not matched to a gene. Here the CDR3 DNA reads TGTGCCAGCAGTTTTTGGGACAGGACCTCCTACGAGCAGTACTTC. This translates into CASSFWDRTSYEQYF.

The chain employs TRBV4-2 and TRBJ1-6; TRBD1 might be the D (6 bases). Germline CDR1 LGHNA, CDR2 YNFKEQ. Trimming removed 0 bases at V and 11 bases at J, with 8 bases between. The CDR3 runs to 13 residues. In DNA form, the CDR3 reads TGTGCCAGCAGCCAAGAGGGGGGCACACCCCTCCACTTT. Its translation is CASSQEGGTPLHF.

The gene calls are TRBV10-2 and TRBJ2-2; the D gene is possibly TRBD2 (6 bases). V lost 8 bases, J lost 6 bases, and 10 bases lay in between. Per germline, CDR1 WSHSY and CDR2 SAAADI. The CDR3 has 12 amino acids. CDR3 protein: CASSGEAGELFF. The CDR3 region has the DNA TGCGCCAGCTCGGGGGAGGCCGGGGAGCTGTTTTTT.

The rearrangement joins TRBV5-1 to TRBJ1-1, with D perhaps TRBD1 (6 bases). The CDR3 length is 17 residues. Between the trimmed V and J ends, which lost 4 bases and 3 bases, there was a span of 22 bases. The germline CDR1 and CDR2 sequences are SGHRS and YFSETQ. The CDR3 region is CASSPRGGVAVDTEAFF. The CDR3 nucleotides read TGCGCCAGCAGCCCCCGAGGGGGTGTGGCAGTGGACACTGAAGCTTTCTTT.

This clonotype appeared a few times. This chain connects TRBV6-2 or TRBV6-3 to TRBJ1-1; D is uncertain. Germline CDR1 is MNHEY and CDR2 is SVGEGT. The CDR3 consists of 17 residues. The V gene lost 4 bases and the J gene lost 1 base, with 19 bases spanning the gap. The CDR3 sequence is CASSWTVNIQRNTEAFF. The CDR3 nucleotides read TGTGCCAGCAGTTGGACCGTTAATATCCAGAGGAACACTGAAGCTTTCTTT.

Many counts were recorded for this clonotype. This sequence joins TRBV10-3 and TRBJ1-2, with 8 bases lining up with TRBD1. Losses at the gene ends were 3 bases for V and 3 bases for J; bases not matched to a gene: 0. The CDR3 is made up of 13 amino acids. Germline V gene sequence: CDR1 ENHRY, CDR2 SYGVKD. CDR3 DNA sequence: TGTGCCATCAGTGAACAGGGGGACTATGGCTACACCTTC. Residues: CAISEQGDYGYTF.

The rearrangement uses TRBV15 and TRBJ1-1; D possibly corresponds to TRBD1 (6 bases). The germline V and J ends were trimmed by 0 bases and 7 bases, with 12 bases remaining between them. The CDR3 contains 14 residues. CDR1 and CDR2 (germline): LNHNV, YYDKDF (reference sequence). The CDR3, as DNA: TGTGCCACCAGCAGAGATGGGGGGCGGGATGAAGCTTTCTTT. It specifies CATSRDGGRDEAFF.

This clonotype was counted between two and nine times. The V gene is TRBV7-2, the J gene TRBJ2-7, with 7 bases that match TRBD1. CDR1 is SGHTA, CDR2 FQGNSA, per germline. The V gene end was trimmed by 5 bases and the J gene end by 10 bases; junction bases not matched to a gene: 5. The CDR3 totals 11 residues. CDR3 region: CASSLDRVQYF. In DNA form, the CDR3 reads TGTGCCAGCAGCCTCGACAGGGTTCAGTACTTC.

The chain joins TRBV10-3 to TRBJ2-1; TRBD2 matches at 13 bases. The CDR3 sequence is 16 residues long. Germline assignment: CDR1 ENHRY and CDR2 SYGVKD. Trimming cost V 6 bases and J 9 bases; bases outside gene matches: 11. Written as DNA, the CDR3 is TGTGCCATCAGCCCGGGACTAGCGGGAACTATCCCTGAGCAGTTCTTC. Protein sequence: CAISPGLAGTIPEQFF.

Ten or more counts support this clonotype. The junction departs from the called germline gene at one end, perhaps through a read error. This chain links TRBV20-1 with TRBJ2-1, with D maybe TRBD2 (5 bases). The V gene's germline CDR1 is DFQATT and CDR2 SNEGSKA (reference sequence). CDR3 length: 14 residues. CDR3 in amino acids: CSARGLTSDNEQFF. CDR3 coding DNA: TGCAGTGCGAGAGGGCTAACCTCGGACAATGAGCAGTTCTTC.

This chain joins TRBV20-1 and TRBJ2-5, with 7 bases identical to TRBD1. With 5 bases clipped from V and 8 bases from J, the junction kept 11 bases outside the gene matches. Germline CDR1 DFQATT, CDR2 SNEGSKA (reference sequence). The CDR3 is 13 amino acids. CDR3 sequence reads: CSARNYRGSTQYF. CDR3 bases: TGCAGTGCTCGAAACTACAGGGGAAGTACCCAGTACTTC.

In this sample, this clonotype turned up many times. The V call is TRBV20-1, the J call TRBJ2-1; 11 bases are a match to TRBD2. Germline loops: CDR1 DFQATT, CDR2 SNEGSKA (reference sequence). The CDR3 is made up of 16 amino acids. The V segment lost 5 bases and the J segment 4 bases; nucleotides outside the gene matches: 10. CDR3 sequence: CSAVGTSGENYNEQFF. The CDR3 coding sequence is TGCAGTGCTGTCGGGACTAGCGGAGAGAATTACAATGAGCAGTTCTTC.

The rearrangement joins TRBV20-1 to TRBJ2-7; D perhaps matches TRBD1 (5 bases). This CDR3 has 11 amino acids. Deletions cut 8 bases from V and 2 bases from J, with 10 bases between. Germline CDR1 is DFQATT and CDR2 is SNEGSKA (reference sequence). The CDR3 here is CSPTVTYEQYF. The DNA for the CDR3 is TGCAGTCCGACAGTCACCTACGAGCAGTACTTC.

This clonotype showed up just a few times. The gene calls are TRBV30 and TRBJ2-6; 7 nucleotides match TRBD1. Germline V gene sequence: CDR1 GTSNPN, CDR2 SVGIG (reference sequence). V lost 4 bases, J lost 1 base, and 10 bases stayed unmatched. CDR3 length: 17 amino acids. CDR3 DNA: TGTGCCTGGACCCCCGGACAGGCGCTGTCTGGGGCCAACGTCCTGACTTTC. Amino acids: CAWTPGQALSGANVLTF.

This clonotype was detected a few times. The chain joins TRBV6-5 to TRBJ1-5, with a tentative D call TRBD1 (5 bases). V lost 0 bases and J lost 0, with 9 bases in between. The CDR3 has 16 residues. Germline V gene data show CDR1 as MNHEY and CDR2 as SVGAGI. CDR3 protein: CASSYSGRNSNQPQHF. In DNA form, the CDR3 reads TGTGCCAGCAGTTACTCGGGACGGAATAGCAATCAGCCCCAGCATTTT.

The chain combines TRBV20-1 with TRBJ1-6; 8 positions match TRBD1. This CDR3 is built from 17 residues. Germline CDR1 DFQATT, CDR2 SNEGSKA (reference sequence). The V gene end was trimmed by 3 bases and the J gene end by 8 bases; junction bases not matched to a gene: 15. This chain's CDR3 is CSARITGQGIGDSPLHF. The CDR3 DNA reads TGCAGTGCTAGGATAACAGGACAGGGAATTGGGGATTCACCCCTCCACTTT.

In its sample, this clonotype was seen many times. The chain joins TRBV20-1 to TRBJ2-3, with D possibly being TRBD2 (6 bases). Per the germline V gene, CDR1 is DFQATT and CDR2 is SNEGSKA (reference sequence). CDR3 length: 14 residues. Trimming shortened V by 5 bases and J by 0 bases, and 12 bases separated the two germline ends. The CDR3 region has the DNA TGCAGTGCTCAACTAGCTCCTAGCACAGATACGCAGTATTTT. This encodes CSAQLAPSTDTQYF.

The sample holds a few counts of this clonotype. This sequence joins TRBV4-1 and TRBJ1-2, with 9 bases aligning to TRBD1. Germline CDR1 and CDR2: MGHRA and YSYEKL. The CDR3 covers 17 residues. The trim removed 0 bases at V and 5 bases at J, leaving 10 bases unmatched. CDR3 coding DNA: TGCGCCAGCAGCCAAGATCTGTGGGACAGGGATTCTTATGGCTACACCTTC. Translation gives CASSQDLWDRDSYGYTF.

This clonotype occurred a few times. The chain couples TRBV7-9 to TRBJ1-2, with D uncertain. This CDR3 is built from 15 residues. Trimming removed 2 bases from V and 2 bases from J, with 12 bases in between. Germline CDR1 is SEHNR and CDR2 is FQNEAQ (reference sequence). Here the CDR3 DNA reads TGTGCCAGCAGCTTATTCCCAGAGACAAACTATGGCTACACCTTC. It translates to CASSLFPETNYGYTF.

This clonotype was observed a handful of times. The V call is TRBV11-2, the J call TRBJ2-3; D unclear. Germline V gives CDR1 SGHAT, CDR2 FQNNGV. With 5 bases removed from V and 7 bases from J, the gap between germline ends came to 10 bases. The CDR3 length is 12 residues. In DNA, the CDR3 is TGTGCCAGCAGCGTCGATGCCAATACGCAGTATTTT. Its protein is CASSVDANTQYF.

The genes are TRBV20-1 and TRBJ2-7; 11 nucleotides line up with TRBD2. V was clipped by 0 bases and J by 1 base; unmatched bases: 5. The CDR3 runs to 16 residues. Germline V gene data show CDR1 as DFQATT and CDR2 as SNEGSKA (reference sequence). CDR3 sequence reads: CSARDPRLAGSYEQYF. The CDR3 DNA reads as TGCAGTGCTAGAGACCCTCGACTAGCGGGGTCCTACGAGCAGTACTTC.

This clonotype turned up a few times. The chain is built from TRBV20-1 and TRBJ2-7; 7 nucleotides align to TRBD1. This CDR3 contains 15 residues. Germline values: CDR1 DFQATT, CDR2 SNEGSKA (reference sequence). Trimming removed 6 bases from V and 5 bases from J; junction bases left unmatched: 16. CDR3 coding DNA: TGCAGTGCCGTTTCCCCTACAGGGGTTCGTAACGAGCAGTACTTC. Its protein is CSAVSPTGVRNEQYF.

In its sample, this clonotype was seen once. This chain joins TRBV24-1 and TRBJ1-4; D is undetermined. This CDR3 is built from 14 residues. Germline V gene data show CDR1 as KGHDR and CDR2 as SFDVKD. With 2 bases removed from V and 1 base from J, the gap between germline ends came to 4 bases. Written as DNA, the CDR3 is TGTGCCACCAGTGATTCCCAAACTAATGAAAAACTGTTTTTT. It translates to CATSDSQTNEKLFF.

This clonotype was counted at least ten times. The chain couples TRBV6-5 to TRBJ1-1; tentative D call: TRBD1 (5 bases). The CDR3 runs 15 residues. Trimming took 0 bases from V and 2 from J, leaving 10 bases between them. Germline V CDR1 and CDR2: MNHEY, SVGAGI. Here the CDR3 reads CASSYSATGNTEAFF. The CDR3 bases are TGTGCCAGCAGTTACTCAGCAACAGGTAACACTGAAGCTTTCTTT.

This clonotype came up many times. J is TRBJ2-5 and V is TRBV12-3 or TRBV12-4, with D perhaps matching TRBD2 (5 bases). V lost 2 bases and J lost 7, with 14 bases in between. CDR3 length equals 14 residues. This CDR3 is CASSLIDQRMTQYF. The CDR3 DNA reads as TGTGCCAGCAGTTTAATCGATCAGCGGATGACCCAGTACTTC.